The subject of this entry is one T cell receptor (beta chain). The target antigen is unknown. These data originate in a study of cytomegalovirus exposure and HLA in healthy donors. Study-level results: TRBV6-2, TRBV6-3 and other indistinguishable V segments were excluded.

The CDR3 totals 14 residues. J lost 4 bases, V lost 10 bases, and 13 bases had no gene match. Germline CDR1 reads SEHNR; CDR2 reads FQNEAQ (reference sequence). With 60 Vbeta and 13 Jbeta primers, the PCR was carried out. Libraries were prepared by immunoSEQ multiplex PCR; TCRdb keeps only in-frame clonotypes and omits some of them. The table records 150,000 or so clones, more than 70% of them present only once. This chain uses TRBV7-9 with TRBJ2-7, with 7 bases lining up with TRBD1. The source is a male donor in good health and CMV-seronegative. Sequenced: PBMCs. CDR3 sequence reads: CATTTGTNPYEQYF. The DNA of the CDR3 is TGTGCCACGACGACAGGGACAAATCCATACGAGCAGTACTTC.